Listed below are T cell receptor beta chains from one sample, sequenced in a study of cytomegalovirus exposure and HLA in healthy donors. TCRdb's copy holds only in-frame clones and misses some; the assay was immunoSEQ multiplex PCR. This table holds about 83,000 clones, 81% found once. Sequencing was done on a sample of PBMCs. The receptors stem from a woman aged 25 to 39 in good health and CMV-seronegative. Both conserved end residues are part of each CDR3. Fields, in order: J gene, D gene, clone size, V gene, CDR3 DNA, CDR3 protein. D genes are given only for firm matches. A row's size may be missing; if present it is once, few, many or a size class.

J: TRBJ2-7
D: NA
size: NA
V: TRBV7-2
DNA: TGTGCCAGCAGCCAAACCGGACTCTACGAGCAGTACTTC
CDR3: CASSQTGLYEQYF

J: TRBJ2-2
D: TRBD2
size: NA
V: TRBV4-2
DNA: TGTGCCAGCAGCCCTCAGGCCCTTGGGGGCGGGAGGGCTACCGGGGAGCTGTTTTTT
CDR3: CASSPQALGGGRATGELFF

J: TRBJ1-2
D: NA
size: NA
V: TRBV18
DNA: TGTGCCAGCTCACCCAAGACCGGGGGTAACTATGGCTACACCTTC
CDR3: CASSPKTGGNYGYTF

J: TRBJ2-5
D: NA
size: NA
V: TRBV7-3
DNA: TGTGCCAGCAGCTTACGATTTCGCCTACAAGAGACCCAGTACTTC
CDR3: CASSLRFRLQETQYF

J: TRBJ1-6
D: TRBD1
size: NA
V: TRBV7-2
DNA: TGTGCCAGCACCTCAGGAGGGACAGGGGGAAGACCCCTCCACTTT
CDR3: CASTSGGTGGRPLHF

J: TRBJ1-2
D: NA
size: NA
V: TRBV5-4
DNA: TGTGCCAGCAACCCCACGGGACGGGGGGACTATGGCTACACCTTC
CDR3: CASNPTGRGDYGYTF

J: TRBJ2-2
D: NA
size: NA
V: TRBV21-1
DNA: TGTGCCAGCAGCAAATCGGGACAGATAATGAACACCGGGGAGCTGTTTTTT
CDR3: CASSKSGQIMNTGELFF

J: TRBJ1-2
D: TRBD1
size: few
V: TRBV9
DNA: TGTGCCAGCAGCGTAAGGGACAGGTCCTATGGCTACACCTTC
CDR3: CASSVRDRSYGYTF

J: TRBJ1-5
D: NA
size: NA
V: TRBV28
DNA: TGTGCCAGCATGACTCAGTTAGATCAGCCCCAGCATTTT
CDR3: CASMTQLDQPQHF

J: TRBJ1-4
D: NA
size: NA
V: TRBV25-1
DNA: TGTGCCAGCAGTGAAGGCAGGGGCACTAATGAAAAACTGTTTTTT
CDR3: CASSEGRGTNEKLFF

J: TRBJ2-1
D: TRBD2
size: NA
V: TRBV6-5
DNA: TGTGCCAGCAGTTACTCGGGGAGGGACAATGAGCAGTTCTTC
CDR3: CASSYSGRDNEQFF

J: TRBJ2-7
D: NA
size: NA
V: TRBV7-8
DNA: TGTGCCAGCAGCTATCTAACGGGTTTCACGAACTCCTACGAGCAGTACTTC
CDR3: CASSYLTGFTNSYEQYF

J: TRBJ2-1
D: NA
size: few
V: TRBV20-1
DNA: TGCAGTGTCTCGAGCAATGAGCAGTTCTTC
CDR3: CSVSSNEQFF

J: TRBJ2-4
D: NA
size: NA
V: TRBV29-1
DNA: TGCAGCGTTGATGGCCCGGTTTGGGGAGGCATTCAGTACTTC
CDR3: CSVDGPVWGGIQYF

J: TRBJ2-3
D: TRBD2
size: NA
V: TRBV7-2
DNA: TGTGCCAGCAGCTTAGCCGGGACTAGCGGCACAGATACGCAGTATTTT
CDR3: CASSLAGTSGTDTQYF

J: TRBJ1-1
D: NA
size: NA
V: TRBV10-1
DNA: TGCGCCAGCACCCGGGGGGCAAACACTGAAGCTTTCTTT
CDR3: CASTRGANTEAFF

J: TRBJ1-3
D: NA
size: once
V: TRBV18
DNA: TGTGCCAGCTCACCACTAGGGGACACCATATATTTT
CDR3: CASSPLGDTIYF

J: TRBJ2-5
D: TRBD1
size: NA
V: TRBV5-5
DNA: TGTGCCAGCAGCAGGGCCAAGGACAGGGTCTGGGAGACCCAGTACTTC
CDR3: CASSRAKDRVWETQYF

J: TRBJ2-1
D: NA
size: NA
V: TRBV6-7
DNA: TGTGCCAACCGGCGGGAACCGGTTTCCAATGAGCAGTTCTTC
CDR3: CANRREPVSNEQFF

J: TRBJ2-7
D: TRBD1
size: NA
V: TRBV28
DNA: TGTGCCAGCGGCACCGGGACAGTATCCTACGAGCAGTACTTC
CDR3: CASGTGTVSYEQYF

J: TRBJ2-5
D: NA
size: NA
V: TRBV6-1
DNA: TGTGCCAGCAGTATAGCGGCCCAAGAGACCCAGTACTTC
CDR3: CASSIAAQETQYF

J: TRBJ1-5
D: TRBD1
size: NA
V: TRBV15
DNA: TGTGCCACCAGCAGAGTGGGTCTAGACAGGGCCAATCAGCCCCAGCATTTT
CDR3: CATSRVGLDRANQPQHF

J: TRBJ2-1
D: TRBD2
size: NA
V: TRBV5-1
DNA: TGCGCCAGCAGCCTTAGCGGGAGGGACAATGAGCAGTTCTTC
CDR3: CASSLSGRDNEQFF

J: TRBJ2-3
D: NA
size: NA
V: TRBV9
DNA: TGTGCCAGCAGCGTGGGACCCTCGGGGGGCACAGATACGCAGTATTTT
CDR3: CASSVGPSGGTDTQYF

J: TRBJ2-7
D: NA
size: NA
V: TRBV27
DNA: TGTGCCACCTCGGGCAGGGCCCTCTACGAGCAGTACTTC
CDR3: CATSGRALYEQYF

J: TRBJ2-5
D: NA
size: NA
V: TRBV9
DNA: TGTGCCAGCAGCGCGACAGAGCTCCAAGAGACCCAGTACTTC
CDR3: CASSATELQETQYF

J: TRBJ2-1
D: NA
size: NA
V: TRBV5-4
DNA: TGTGCCAGCAGCTTGGGGGGGCGCTCCTACAATGAGCAGTTCTTC
CDR3: CASSLGGRSYNEQFF

J: TRBJ1-1
D: NA
size: NA
V: TRBV30
DNA: TGTGCCTGGAGGAGGAAAAACCTTGAAGCTTTCTTT
CDR3: CAWRRKNLEAFF

J: TRBJ2-1
D: NA
size: once
V: TRBV5-5
DNA: TGTGCCAGCAGCCTAGACAGTACCGTTTCCTACAATGAGCAGTTCTTC
CDR3: CASSLDSTVSYNEQFF

J: TRBJ2-1
D: TRBD2
size: NA
V: TRBV5-1
DNA: TGCGCCAGCAGCTTGGCCCTAGCGGCCTACAATGAGCAGTTCTTC
CDR3: CASSLALAAYNEQFF

J: TRBJ2-6
D: NA
size: NA
V: TRBV6-6
DNA: TGTGCCAGCAGCCCAGGGCAGGCGCGGGGGGCCAACGTCCTGACTTTC
CDR3: CASSPGQARGANVLTF

J: TRBJ2-2
D: NA
size: NA
V: TRBV7-9
DNA: TGTGCCAGCAGCTTGGGCAGGACCGGGGAGCTGTTTTTT
CDR3: CASSLGRTGELFF

J: TRBJ1-1
D: TRBD1
size: NA
V: TRBV6-1
DNA: TGTGCCAGCAGGGACGACAGGGGGCCGCGACCTGCTTTCTTT
CDR3: CASRDDRGPRPAFF

J: TRBJ2-5
D: TRBD1
size: once
V: TRBV7-9
DNA: TGTGCCAGCAGCTTGGGATGGACAGGACGCCAAGAGACCCAGTACTTC
CDR3: CASSLGWTGRQETQYF

J: TRBJ1-5
D: TRBD1
size: NA
V: TRBV30
DNA: TGTGCCTGGTCCTCAGGGACAGGGGGAAATCAGCCCCAGCATTTT
CDR3: CAWSSGTGGNQPQHF

J: TRBJ1-4
D: NA
size: NA
V: TRBV25-1
DNA: TGTGCCAGCAGTGCGGGAGCTGGGACCCCTAATGAAAAACTGTTTTTT
CDR3: CASSAGAGTPNEKLFF

J: TRBJ2-3
D: TRBD1
size: few
V: TRBV27
DNA: TGTGCCAGCAGTTTATATGTCAGACAGGGCCACCCCACAGATACGCAGTATTTT
CDR3: CASSLYVRQGHPTDTQYF

J: TRBJ1-5
D: TRBD1
size: NA
V: TRBV5-4
DNA: TGTGCCAGCAGCTTGGACCGACAGGGGGCAAGGTTTTATCAGCCCCAGCATTTT
CDR3: CASSLDRQGARFYQPQHF

J: TRBJ2-7
D: TRBD1
size: NA
V: TRBV18
DNA: TGTGCCAGCTCACCTGCGACAGGGGGGGGTGAGCAGTACTTC
CDR3: CASSPATGGGEQYF

J: TRBJ1-3
D: TRBD1
size: NA
V: TRBV9
DNA: TGTGCCAGCAGCCCCGGCGCGGGACAGGGGTCCACCATATATTTT
CDR3: CASSPGAGQGSTIYF

J: TRBJ1-4
D: NA
size: NA
V: TRBV7-8
DNA: TGTGCCAGCAGCTTCAGGGCGGGAGCAACTAATGAAAAACTGTTTTTT
CDR3: CASSFRAGATNEKLFF

J: TRBJ2-7
D: TRBD2
size: NA
V: TRBV5-1
DNA: TGCGCCAGCTCCGGGACTAGCGGGAGCGTTTCCTACGAGCAGTACTTC
CDR3: CASSGTSGSVSYEQYF

J: TRBJ2-7
D: NA
size: NA
V: TRBV28
DNA: TGTGCCAGCAGCCCAACCGGAGTTATCCCCGGCGAGCAGTACTTC
CDR3: CASSPTGVIPGEQYF

J: TRBJ2-7
D: TRBD2
size: once
V: TRBV6-5
DNA: TGTGCCAGCAGCCGACTAGCGGGGGATACCTACGAGCAGTACTTC
CDR3: CASSRLAGDTYEQYF

J: TRBJ2-5
D: NA
size: NA
V: TRBV4-2
DNA: TGTGCCAGCAGCCAAGGAGGTGTAGAGACCCAGTACTTC
CDR3: CASSQGGVETQYF

J: TRBJ2-1
D: TRBD1
size: NA
V: TRBV30
DNA: TGTGCCTGGGACCGGGACAGGCTAGTCAATGAGCAGTTCTTC
CDR3: CAWDRDRLVNEQFF

J: TRBJ1-2
D: TRBD1
size: NA
V: TRBV6-6
DNA: TGTGCCAGCAGTTACCGACAGGGCATCCATGGCTACACCTTC
CDR3: CASSYRQGIHGYTF

J: TRBJ1-4
D: NA
size: few
V: TRBV7-9
DNA: TGTGCCAGCAGCTTATTTCTCGGGGGGCGGTCGTATGAAAAACTGTTTTTT
CDR3: CASSLFLGGRSYEKLFF

J: TRBJ1-2
D: NA
size: few
V: TRBV5-6
DNA: TGTGCCAGCAGCCGTTTTGCGGGGGATGGCTACACCTTC
CDR3: CASSRFAGDGYTF

J: TRBJ1-1
D: TRBD1
size: NA
V: TRBV4-1
DNA: TGCGCCAGCAGCCTTGGACAGGGAAAAATGAACACTGAAGCTTTCTTT
CDR3: CASSLGQGKMNTEAFF

J: TRBJ2-5
D: NA
size: NA
V: TRBV5-4
DNA: TGTGCCAGCAGCCTAGGCCGACGGGTACAAGAGACCCAGTACTTC
CDR3: CASSLGRRVQETQYF

J: TRBJ1-2
D: TRBD1
size: NA
V: TRBV7-9
DNA: TGTGCCAGCAGCTTAGGACAGGGGGTAGACTATGGCTACACCTTC
CDR3: CASSLGQGVDYGYTF

J: TRBJ2-2
D: TRBD2
size: few
V: TRBV4-2
DNA: TGTGCCAGCAGCCAAGCTGGGGCTAGCGGGAACCTGAACACCGGGGAGCTGTTTTTT
CDR3: CASSQAGASGNLNTGELFF

J: TRBJ2-3
D: TRBD2
size: NA
V: TRBV4-2
DNA: TGTGCCAGCAGCCAAGGTTTGGCTAGCGGGAGGGCTTGGTCCCCGACAGATACGCAGTATTTT
CDR3: CASSQGLASGRAWSPTDTQYF

J: TRBJ2-7
D: NA
size: NA
V: TRBV25-1
DNA: TGTGCCAGCAGTGGCTCACAGGGCTCCTACGAGCAGTACTTC
CDR3: CASSGSQGSYEQYF

J: TRBJ2-2
D: NA
size: NA
V: TRBV5-1
DNA: TGCGCCAGCAGCGAATCCGCGCCCCGGTCCGCCGGGGAGCTGTTTTTT
CDR3: CASSESAPRSAGELFF

J: TRBJ2-1
D: NA
size: NA
V: TRBV9
DNA: TGTGCCAGCAGCGTAGCTCTGAGCTCCTACAATGAGCAGTTCTTC
CDR3: CASSVALSSYNEQFF

J: TRBJ2-1
D: TRBD2
size: NA
V: TRBV27
DNA: TGTGCCAGCACCTCCGGGACTAGCGGGAGTAGGGAGCAGTTCTTC
CDR3: CASTSGTSGSREQFF

J: TRBJ1-6
D: NA
size: few
V: TRBV7-2
DNA: TGTGCCAGCAGCACCCATGGCCCTAATTCACCCCTCCACTTT
CDR3: CASSTHGPNSPLHF

J: TRBJ1-2
D: TRBD1
size: NA
V: TRBV18
DNA: TGTGCCAGCTCACCGACCCTCGGGACAGGATTTAACTATGGCTACACCTTC
CDR3: CASSPTLGTGFNYGYTF